The sequence of this T cell receptor (beta chain) was determined in a study of T cell repertoires in cytomegalovirus infection. Study context: A matching HLA type, together with CMV infection, was signaled by public TCR beta signatures.

General study points: Adding up the frequency of public TCR beta families identified people who carried CMV plus the relevant HLA.

With respect to this clonotype: What it binds is not known.

MiXCR, applied by TCRdb to the reads, yields one record per CDR3 protein. Seen here are about 220,000 distinct CDR3 sequences, 38% observed once, and the top ten hold around 60%. The CDR3 runs to 12 residues. The V gene's germline CDR1 is SGHVS and CDR2 FNYEAQ. The V end lost 1 base, the J end lost 10 bases, and 10 bases lay between the germline ends. This TCR was sampled from a human donor in good health (CMV status not recorded). Some clones in this sample may be carry-over from other donors' samples. The rearrangement uses TRBV7-6 and TRBJ1-2; D unclear. Source: CD8+ T cells from cultured PBMCs, taken from culture after CMV antigen stimulation. The CDR3 DNA sequence: TGTGCCAGCAGCTTAGAGGCCAGCCCCTACACCTTC. Protein: CASSLEASPYTF.